These 16 T cell receptor beta chains originate from one sample sequenced in a study of siplizumab effects on memory and regulatory T cells. Repertoires were generated with immunoSEQ multiplex PCR, while TCRdb's copy carries only in-frame clones and drops some. The data show about 100,000 clones, about 94% seen once. The sequenced sample was CD4+ T cells sorted from blood. These receptors came from a human donor in good health.

The gene calls are TRBV5-8 and TRBJ2-5; D remains ambiguous. Trimming pared 0 bases from V and 12 bases from J, leaving 9 bases between. The CDR3 runs 11 residues. CDR1 and CDR2 from the germline V gene are SGHTS and YDEGEE. The CDR3 reads CASSLALVEYF. The CDR3 DNA reads TGTGCCAGCAGCTTGGCCCTAGTAGAGTACTTC. Combining the CDR3 with reference TRBV5-8 and TRBJ2-5 gives the whole variable domain EAGVTQSPTHLIKTRGQQATLRCSPISGHTSVYWYQQALGLGLQFLLWYDEGEERNRGNFPPRFSGRQFPNYSSELNVNALELEDSALYLCASSLALVEYFGPGTRLLVL.

The V and J genes are TRBV20-1 and TRBJ2-7; no reliable D call. V lost 1 base and J lost 4, with 5 bases in between. Germline V gives CDR1 DFQATT, CDR2 SNEGSKA (reference sequence). The CDR3 sequence is 11 residues long. CDR3 in amino acids: CSARAHYEQYF. DNA of the CDR3: TGCAGTGCTAGAGCGCATTACGAGCAGTACTTC.

The V and J genes are TRBV7-3 and TRBJ1-5; no firm D call. V lost 2 bases and J 6 bases, leaving 2 bases between the germline ends. The CDR3 totals 11 residues. Germline values: CDR1 SGHTA, CDR2 FQGTGA. CDR3 sequence: CASSLGQPQHF. In nucleotides, the CDR3 is TGTGCCAGCAGCTTAGGTCAGCCCCAGCATTTT.

The chain is built from TRBV30 and TRBJ2-3, with a weak D call TRBD2 (5 bases). CDR1 GTSNPN and CDR2 SVGIG come from the germline V gene (reference sequence). Trimming removed 5 bases from V and 1 base from J, with 13 bases in between. This CDR3 region has 14 residues. The CDR3 sequence: CAWQLSVGTDTQYF. The CDR3 DNA reads TGTGCCTGGCAACTTAGCGTCGGCACAGATACGCAGTATTTT. Full variable domain (outside the CDR3, taken from reference TRBV30 and TRBJ2-3): SQTIHQWPATLVQPVGSPLSLECTVEGTSNPNLYWYRQAAGRGLQLLFYSVGIGQISSEVPQNLSASRPQDRQFILSSKKLLLSDSGFYLCAWQLSVGTDTQYFGPGTRLTVL.

In DNA, the CDR3 is TGCGCCAGCAGCCAAGATGGGTCCGGGGCCAACCGGGAGCCCCAGCATTTT. Amino acids: CASSQDGSGANREPQHF. The J gene is TRBJ1-5, the V gene TRBV4-1, with D perhaps matching TRBD1 (5 bases). Trimming cost V 0 bases and J 8 bases, with 20 bases left between them. The CDR3 consists of 17 residues. Germline CDR1 MGHRA, CDR2 YSYEKL.

This clone was recorded once. This sequence joins TRBV6-5 and TRBJ2-7, with TRBD1 matching 10 bases. The CDR3 runs 13 residues. Germline V lookup: CDR1 MNHEY, CDR2 SVGAGI. The junction had 6 bases not matched to a gene; V was cut back by 7 bases and J by 6 bases. CDR3 sequence: CASIGTGAVEQYF. The CDR3 coding sequence is TGTGCCAGCATTGGGACAGGGGCAGTCGAGCAGTACTTC.

The J gene is TRBJ1-2, the V gene TRBV5-1, with 10 bases fitting TRBD1. CDR3 size: 14 residues. Trimming removed 4 bases from V and 2 bases from J; junction bases left unmatched: 2. The V gene's germline CDR1 is SGHRS and CDR2 YFSETQ. The CDR3 DNA is TGCGCCAGCAGCCTGGACAGGGGGAACTATGGCTACACCTTC. The encoded protein is CASSLDRGNYGYTF. Variable domain in full (rest from reference TRBV5-1 and TRBJ1-2): KAGVTQTPRYLIKTRGQQVTLSCSPISGHRSVSWYQQTPGQGLQFLFEYFSETQRNKGNFPGRFSGRQFSNSRSEMNVSTLELGDSALYLCASSLDRGNYGYTFGSGTRLTVV.

This clone occurred once. This rearrangement joins TRBV19 to TRBJ2-7; perhaps TRBD1 as D (5 bases). V was cut by 2 bases and J by 4 bases, with 18 bases left in between. The CDR3 is 16 residues long. CDR1 LNHDA and CDR2 SQIVND come from the germline V gene (reference sequence). The CDR3 DNA sequence: TGTGCCAGTAGTATACAGGGCCTGGCAGGGTCTTACGAGCAGTACTTC. It codes for CASSIQGLAGSYEQYF.

This chain uses TRBV7-3 with TRBJ2-5; 9 bases are shared with TRBD2. Trimming took 1 base from V and 5 from J; bases not matched to a gene: 5. The CDR3 runs to 15 residues. The germline gives CDR1 SGHTA, CDR2 FQGTGA. The CDR3 coding sequence is TGTGCCAGCAGCTTAATAGCGGGAGTAGGCGAGACCCAGTACTTC. The encoded protein is CASSLIAGVGETQYF.

This clone was found a few times. This chain links TRBV19 with TRBJ1-5, with D maybe TRBD1 (5 bases). Germline V gene lookup returns CDR1 LNHDA and CDR2 SQIVND (reference sequence). V lost 5 bases and J 7 bases, leaving 12 bases between the germline ends. The CDR3 contains 13 residues. This chain's CDR3 is CASSVSGGQPQHF. DNA for the CDR3: TGTGCCAGTAGTGTATCTGGGGGACAGCCCCAGCATTTT.

The chain links TRBV7-9 to TRBJ2-7; TRBD1 agrees at 8 bases. Germline-derived CDR1 and CDR2 are SEHNR and FQNEAQ (reference sequence). V shed 5 bases, J shed 0 bases, and the junction held 3 bases outside the gene matches. CDR3 length equals 14 residues. This CDR3 is CASSETGGSYEQYF. The CDR3 DNA sequence: TGTGCCAGCAGCGAAACAGGGGGCTCCTACGAGCAGTACTTC.

The chain has TRBV5-1 and TRBJ2-3; a weak D match, TRBD2 (6 bases). The CDR3 covers 14 residues. V lost 1 base, J lost 5 bases, and 11 bases lay in between. The germline V gene has CDR1 SGHRS and CDR2 YFSETQ. CDR3 residues: CASSLLLAIDTQYF. The CDR3 DNA reads as TGCGCCAGCAGCTTGCTACTAGCTATAGATACGCAGTATTTT.

This clone was found once. The chain carries TRBV11-2 and TRBJ2-7; D might be TRBD2 (5 bases). The germline V and J ends were trimmed by 5 bases and 0 bases, with 17 bases remaining between them. CDR1 SGHAT and CDR2 FQNNGV come from the germline V gene. The CDR3 extends over 16 amino acids. The CDR3 loop is CASSADGGYISYEQYF. The CDR3 DNA is TGTGCCAGCAGCGCAGACGGAGGCTATATCTCCTACGAGCAGTACTTC.

This chain connects TRBV10-3 to TRBJ2-7, with TRBD2 matching 8 bases. The CDR3 is made up of 14 amino acids. The germline V gene encodes CDR1 ENHRY and CDR2 SYGVKD. J gave up 6 bases and V 5 bases, and 9 bases lay outside the gene matches. The CDR3 spells CAISRSGAALEQYF. The CDR3 region has the DNA TGTGCCATCAGTCGTAGCGGGGCCGCTCTCGAGCAGTACTTC.

This sequence joins TRBV12-5 and TRBJ2-3; D may be TRBD2 (5 bases). V was shortened by 6 bases and J by 3 bases, with 10 bases between the two germline ends. Germline V gene sequence: CDR1 LGHNT, CDR2 FRNRAP. The length of the CDR3 is 13 residues. This CDR3 is CASGHSGTDTQYF. CDR3 sequence (DNA): TGTGCTAGTGGCCATTCGGGAACAGATACGCAGTATTTT.

This clone was seen once. This chain joins TRBV7-9 and TRBJ1-2; no definite D call. The CDR3 has 15 residues. V was pared by 5 bases and J by 1 base, with 14 bases between. The germline V gene has CDR1 SEHNR and CDR2 FQNEAQ (reference sequence). CDR3 amino acids: CASSRNPNLNYGYTF. The CDR3 DNA is TGTGCCAGCAGCCGAAACCCGAACCTTAACTATGGCTACACCTTC.